The 3 T cell receptor beta chains below were found in one sample sequenced in a study of regulatory T cells in long-lasting Graves disease. In building TCR beta libraries, iRepertoire HTBI primers were used together with Arm-PCR of CDR3 regions. TCRdb reprocessed the multiplex PCR reads with MiXCR, giving one entry per CDR3 protein. The table includes 400,000 to 500,000 distinct CDR3 sequences, around 15% detected once. Described time point: newly diagnosed GD, antithyroid drugs for less than 3 months. The TCR library was prepared using RNA isolated from PBMCs. A further study also used this sample, focusing on T cells in Graves' hyperthyroidism and ophthalmopathy.

Source: peripheral blood mononuclear cells (PBMCs), taken at new diagnosis, from a patient treated with antithyroid drugs. The receptor set was obtained from a woman aged 18-29 years with Graves disease.

Many counts were recorded for this clonotype. The gene calls are TRBV3-1 and TRBJ2-5; the D gene is possibly TRBD2 (6 bases). This CDR3 contains 14 residues. Germline CDR1 LGHDT, CDR2 YNNKEL (reference sequence). V dropped 3 bases and J dropped 5 bases, with 13 bases sitting between them. The CDR3 loop is CASSQPGELETQYF. In DNA, the CDR3 is TGTGCCAGCAGCCAGCCGGGAGAGCTGGAGACCCAGTACTTC.

The chain joins TRBV29-1 to TRBJ2-5; no definite D call. V lost 4 bases and J lost 4, with 4 bases in between. There are 10 residues in the CDR3. Germline V gene sequence: CDR1 SQVTM, CDR2 ANQGSEA. This CDR3 reads CSVVGETQYF. DNA of the CDR3: TGCAGCGTTGTGGGAGAGACCCAGTACTTC. Using reference TRBV29-1 and TRBJ2-5 for the parts outside the CDR3, the full variable domain is SAVISQKPSRDICQRGTSLTIQCQVDSQVTMMFWYRQQPGQSLTLIATANQGSEATYESGFVIDKFPISRPNLTFSTLTVSNMSPEDSSIYLCSVVGETQYFGPGTRLLVL.

This clonotype came up a few times. The V gene is TRBV4-3, the J gene TRBJ1-2; 7 nucleotides line up with TRBD1. V trimming: 0 bases; J trimming: 8 bases; junction bases outside the gene matches: 9. Germline V gene lookup returns CDR1 LGHNA and CDR2 YSLEER. The CDR3 sequence is 15 residues long. This CDR3 is CASSQDHRGGRGYTF. The CDR3 coding sequence is TGCGCCAGCAGCCAAGATCACAGGGGAGGGAGAGGCTACACCTTC.